The clone carrying this T cell receptor beta chain is medium-sized (0.01 to 0.1%) within its sample. Antigen specificity is unknown. This entry belongs to a study of beta chain features in type 1 diabetes. Turning to the study itself: There was similarity between patients and healthy donors in age, gender and cell yields.

This CDR3 has 16 residues. CDR1 and CDR2 from the germline V gene are KGHSH and LQKENI. V shed 4 bases and J 8 bases; nucleotides not matched to a gene: 14. Findings of the study overall: In type 1 diabetes patients, VDJ junctions had fewer insertions; deletions at these junctions were more frequent.

Expressed TCRB transcripts were sequenced, since all the RNA that had been isolated was reverse transcribed. The method was immunoSEQ multiplex PCR; TCRdb's version includes in-frame clones alone and lacks a portion of them. In the table there are fewer than 200,000 clones, 13% of which are singletons. Via the markers CD45RO/CCR7/CD25/CD127/CD95/CD27, stem cell-like memory, regulatory, central memory and naive CD4+ cells were sorted. Sequencing was performed on central memory CD4+ T cells from blood. The origin of this receptor is a woman under 30 in good health. The genes are TRBV18 and TRBJ2-1; 7 bases are shared with TRBD2. The CDR3 DNA reads TGTGCCAGCTCACATTTAGCGTCCGGGACTACGGATGAGCAGTTCTTC. The encoded protein is CASSHLASGTTDEQFF.